The clone carrying this T cell receptor (beta chain) was detected once. Its specificity is unknown. The source of the sample is a study of OX40 agonist ivuxolimab in advanced cancers. The method was immunoSEQ multiplex PCR; TCRdb's version includes in-frame clones alone and lacks a portion of them. In the table there are around 25,000 clones, 83% of which are singletons. Germline V gene data show CDR1 as LNHNV and CDR2 as YYDKDF (reference sequence). The CDR3 extends over 16 amino acids. V was shortened by 0 bases and J by 5 bases, with 16 bases between the two germline ends. Anyone with autoimmune disease history or systemic immunosuppression was excluded. Overall study results and limits: Undetermined was the antigen specificity of the expanded peripheral T cells.

The sequenced sample was CD4+ or CD8+ T cells sorted from blood, obtained in a trial of the OX40 agonist ivuxolimab. The TCR originated in an adult with an advanced solid tumor such as melanoma, head and neck, liver or kidney cancer. The V call is TRBV15, the J call TRBJ1-2; the D gene is possibly TRBD1 (5 bases). The CDR3 loop reads CATSRDRDGPPYGYTF. The CDR3 DNA reads TGTGCCACCAGCAGAGATCGGGACGGGCCGCCTTATGGCTACACCTTC.